This T cell receptor beta chain was profiled in a study of cytomegalovirus exposure and HLA in healthy donors. Germline V CDR1 and CDR2: MNHEY, SMNVEV (reference sequence). Trimming removed 4 bases from V and 0 bases from J; junction bases left unmatched: 5. This CDR3 contains 17 residues. The donors formed part of the 120-subject validation cohort, distinct from the roughly 700-subject first cohort. Study results and caveats: Cytomegalovirus status, reportedly, was diagnosed with high specificity and sensitivity by the classifier.

With regard to this clone: Its matching antigen is unknown.

Only in-frame clones appear in the TCRdb table, and some are missing; sequencing was by immunoSEQ multiplex PCR. This table has some 66,000 clones, approximately 97% appearing once. Sequencing used PBMCs. The clonotype was recovered from a woman between 18 and 30 years old in good health and CMV-seropositive. The chain employs TRBV27 and TRBJ2-1, with TRBD1 identical over 11 bases. The CDR3 DNA sequence: TGTGCCAGCAGTTCTACCGGGACAGGGGGCTCCTACAATGAGCAGTTCTTC. This translates into CASSSTGTGGSYNEQFF.